These 12 T cell receptor beta chains came from one sample sequenced in a study of shared clonotypes between healthy human individuals. Sequencing used immunoSEQ multiplex PCR; TCRdb keeps in-frame clones, though not all of them. This table holds about 2,500,000 clones, around 94% found once. The sample taken for sequencing was naive CD4+ T cells sorted from blood. Specified subset: CD45RA+ positively selected. These TCRs come from a man younger than 35 in good health.

This chain connects TRBV18 to TRBJ2-1, with 11 bases that match TRBD1. J lost 6 bases, V lost 2 bases, and 3 bases had no gene match. The CDR3 is 15 residues long. Germline CDR1 and CDR2: KGHSH and LQKENI. CDR3 loop: CASSPGQGAVNEQFF. CDR3 sequence (DNA): TGTGCCAGCTCACCAGGACAGGGGGCGGTCAATGAGCAGTTCTTC.

V gene TRBV6-1 combines with J gene TRBJ2-2; 7 nucleotides line up with TRBD1. The CDR3 spans 15 residues. Trimming removed 2 bases from V and 4 bases from J; junction bases left unmatched: 4. Germline loops: CDR1 MNHNS, CDR2 SASEGT. The CDR3 DNA reads as TGTGCCAGCAGTGAAAGGGGGCGTAGCACCGGGGAGCTGTTTTTT. Protein: CASSERGRSTGELFF.

The chain carries TRBV27 and TRBJ1-5, with D perhaps matching TRBD1 (6 bases). CDR1 and CDR2 (germline): MNHEY, SMNVEV (reference sequence). This CDR3 comprises 14 residues. V dropped 5 bases and J dropped 4 bases, with 12 bases sitting between them. In nucleotides, the CDR3 is TGTGCCAGCAGTGCCGGGACAAAGAATCAGCCCCAGCATTTT. Its protein is CASSAGTKNQPQHF.

The rearrangement uses TRBV18 and TRBJ2-1; D gene uncertain. The CDR3 loop spans 13 amino acids. Germline V gene lookup returns CDR1 KGHSH and CDR2 LQKENI. The V end lost 3 bases, the J end lost 5 bases, and 8 bases lay between the germline ends. This chain's CDR3 is CASSPRNDNEQFF. In DNA form, the CDR3 reads TGTGCCAGCTCACCTAGAAACGACAATGAGCAGTTCTTC.

The chain is built from TRBV5-4 and TRBJ1-2; D remains ambiguous. The germline CDR1 and CDR2 sequences are SGHNT and YYREEE (reference sequence). The CDR3 is 14 residues long. With 4 bases removed from V and 0 bases from J, the gap between germline ends came to 10 bases. The CDR3 DNA reads as TGTGCCAGCAGCATTCCGGGAGCTAACTATGGCTACACCTTC. Residues: CASSIPGANYGYTF.

The rearrangement links TRBV9 to TRBJ2-7; 11 nucleotides line up with TRBD2. The germline gives CDR1 SGDLS, CDR2 YYNGEE. V shed 3 bases and J 0 bases; nucleotides not matched to a gene: 2. This CDR3 spans 15 amino acids. This CDR3 reads CASSAGLAASYEQYF. CDR3 DNA sequence: TGTGCCAGCAGCGCGGGACTAGCGGCCTCCTACGAGCAGTACTTC.

The chain couples TRBV6-5 to TRBJ2-7; TRBD2 matches 7 bases. The CDR3 length is 15 residues. The V gene end was trimmed by 6 bases and the J gene end by 0 bases; junction bases not matched to a gene: 8. Germline loops: CDR1 MNHEY, CDR2 SVGAGI. The CDR3 spells CASRRTSASSYEQYF. The DNA for the CDR3 is TGTGCCAGCAGGCGAACTAGCGCTAGCTCCTACGAGCAGTACTTC.

This clone was detected a few times. The chain combines TRBV5-4 with TRBJ1-2; D is ambiguous. V was pared by 2 bases and J by 4 bases, with 12 bases between. CDR3 length: 14 amino acids. Germline lookup yields CDR1 SGHNT and CDR2 YYREEE (reference sequence). This CDR3 is CASSFEGGPYGYTF. The CDR3 DNA follows: TGTGCCAGCAGCTTCGAGGGAGGCCCCTATGGCTACACCTTC.

The chain carries TRBV6-5 and TRBJ1-2; D gene ambiguous. Trimming took 0 bases from V and 4 from J, leaving 6 bases between them. This CDR3 is 13 amino acids long. Germline CDR1 MNHEY, CDR2 SVGAGI. The chain's CDR3 is CASSYSSFYGYTF. The CDR3 DNA sequence: TGTGCCAGCAGTTACTCCAGCTTCTATGGCTACACCTTC.

The chain joins TRBV5-6 to TRBJ1-5; 8 bases align to TRBD1. This CDR3 is 14 amino acids long. V lost 3 bases and J lost 5; bases outside the gene matches: 4. Germline V lookup: CDR1 SGHDT, CDR2 YYEEEE. The CDR3 region has the DNA TGTGCCAGCAGCTGGATGGACAGGGATCAGCCCCAGCATTTT. This translates into CASSWMDRDQPQHF.

This chain joins TRBV14 and TRBJ1-3; D not certain. The CDR3 is 15 residues long. Per germline, CDR1 SGHDN and CDR2 FVKESK. Trimming stripped 2 bases from V and 0 bases from J, with 8 bases between. CDR3 in DNA: TGTGCCAGCAGCCAACGAGTTCTCTCTGGAAACACCATATATTTT. Encoded protein: CASSQRVLSGNTIYF.

The chain has TRBV2 and TRBJ1-5, with D hard to call. The V and J ends lost 3 bases and 2 bases respectively, with 8 bases between them. This CDR3 spans 14 amino acids. The germline V gene encodes CDR1 SNHLY and CDR2 FYNNEI. As DNA, the CDR3 is TGTGCCAGCAGTGAGCGCCGGGGCAATCAGCCCCAGCATTTT. Amino acid sequence: CASSERRGNQPQHF.